A single T cell receptor beta chain is shown here with its context. The sample originates from a study of blood T cell repertoires in COVID-19. Looking at the study overall: From T cells, B-cell-depleted T cells, or PBMCs came the material, which was cDNA or gDNA.

CDR1 is MNHEY and CDR2 is SMNVEV in the germline V gene (reference sequence). This CDR3 comprises 16 residues. V lost 6 bases to trimming and J lost 0 bases, with 17 bases between them. The data were produced by immunoSEQ multiplex PCR, yet TCRdb's version contains in-frame clones alone and is incomplete. This table holds tens of thousands of clones, less than 95% found once. Sequences were obtained from peripheral blood. The chain couples TRBV27 to TRBJ1-1; D is perhaps TRBD1 (6 bases). The clonotype was recovered from a man between 18 and 29 years old with COVID-19, enrolled during active disease. DNA of the CDR3: TGTGCCAGCAGGGGAGGGGGGACGGGCATGAACACTGAAGCTTTCTTT. Translated: CASRGGGTGMNTEAFF.